One and the same sample provided the 7 T cell receptor beta chains below, sequenced in a study of neurological immune-mediated disorders. From the 5' RACE reads, TCRdb called clonotypes with MiXCR, one entry per CDR3 protein. This table holds fewer than 90,000 distinct CDR3 sequences, roughly 5.5% found once. Sequencing was performed on PBMCs. Receptors were obtained from a man aged 18 to 29 with multiple sclerosis.

This clonotype was seen more than once but under ten times. The chain is built from TRBV21-1 and TRBJ1-5. TRBV21-1 is labeled a pseudogene. CDR3 size: 15 residues. The CDR3 DNA reads TGTGCCAGCAGCCTATGTTCAGATAGCAATCAGCCCCAGAATTTT. Translation: CASSLCSDSNQPQNF.

In this sample, this clonotype turned up many times. As DNA, the CDR3 is TGTGCCAGCAGCCTTGGACTCACAGGTCCGGCCGGGGAGCTGTTTTTT. Protein product: CASSLGLTGPAGELFF. This chain uses TRBV5-6 with TRBJ2-2; D possibly matches TRBD1 or TRBD2 (5 bases each). CDR3 length: 16 residues. The germline V gene encodes CDR1 SGHDT and CDR2 YYEEEE. V was cut by 4 bases and J by 6 bases, with 19 bases left in between.

This rearrangement joins TRBV7-3 to TRBJ2-1, with D unclear. The CDR3 is made up of 13 amino acids. Germline CDR1 SGHTA, CDR2 FQGTGA. Trimming took off 5 bases at V and 7 bases at J, with 12 bases between the two ends. The CDR3 is CASSPGPENEQFF. The CDR3 bases are TGTGCCAGCAGCCCCGGGCCCGAGAATGAGCAGTTCTTC.

This clonotype was recorded a few times. This chain links TRBV5-1 with TRBJ1-4, with a weak D call TRBD1 (5 bases). This CDR3 region has 15 residues. Trimming shortened V by 4 bases and J by 0 bases, and 10 bases separated the two germline ends. CDR1 is SGHRS, CDR2 YFSETQ, per germline. CDR3 nucleotide sequence: TGCGCCAGCAGCGGGGGGATGGCAACTAATGAAAAACTGTTTTTT. Translated: CASSGGMATNEKLFF.

This clonotype appeared many times. J is TRBJ1-1 and V is TRBV20-1; D is unclear. CDR1 DFQATT and CDR2 SNEGSKA come from the germline V gene (reference sequence). This CDR3 is 14 amino acids long. Between the trimmed V and J ends, which lost 0 bases and 1 base, there was a span of 9 bases. For the CDR3, the DNA is TGCAGTGCTAGAGAGGGCGGACCGAACACTGAAGCTTTCTTT. This gives the protein CSAREGGPNTEAFF.

The table lists this clonotype with a few counts. The chain has TRBV4-2 and TRBJ1-2, with 7 positions matching TRBD1. Germline V CDR1 and CDR2: LGHNA, YNFKEQ. Losses at the gene ends were 0 bases for V and 7 bases for J; bases not matched to a gene: 8. The CDR3 contains 15 residues. CDR3 in DNA: TGTGCCAGCAGCCAAGAAGGAAAGGGGGCTCGTGGCTACACCTTC. It translates to CASSQEGKGARGYTF.

At least ten counts were recorded for this clonotype. The rearrangement joins TRBV20-1 to TRBJ2-2; D is uncertain. This CDR3 has 11 residues. Germline V lookup: CDR1 DFQATT, CDR2 SNEGSKA (reference sequence). The V gene lost 6 bases and the J gene lost 3 bases, with 5 bases spanning the gap. CDR3: CSAGHTGELFF. The CDR3 nucleotides are TGCAGTGCAGGGCACACCGGGGAGCTGTTTTTT.